This is a list of T cell receptor beta chains from one sample in a study of shared clonotypes between healthy human individuals. Profiling relied on immunoSEQ multiplex PCR, and the TCRdb table lists in-frame clones only, not all of them. The sample consists of hundreds of thousands of clones, around two thirds of them appearing once. Sample: memory CD4+ T cells sorted from blood. All receptors come from a woman aged 25 to 39 in good health. Both conserved end residues are part of each CDR3. The order of the fields is J gene, clone size, D gene, V gene, CDR3 DNA, CDR3 protein. D genes are given only for firm matches. The listing skips clone size in some rows; elsewhere it reads once, few, many or a size class.

>TRBJ1-2|-|TRBD1|TRBV11-2
TGTGCCAGCAGCCCAGGTAGCGGGCGACAGGGCCAAGGCTACACCTTC
CASSPGSGRQGQGYTF
>TRBJ2-1|few|TRBD2|TRBV5-1
TGCGCCAGCCGCGTAGCGGGAGGGTACAATGAGCAGTTCTTC
CASRVAGGYNEQFF
>TRBJ2-2|-|TRBD1|TRBV7-2
TGTGCCAGCAGCTTAGGCCAGGGGGACACCGGGGAGCTGTTTTTT
CASSLGQGDTGELFF
>TRBJ2-7|-|TRBD1|TRBV5-1
TGCGCCAGCAGCCCCTTCGGGGGATCGGGACAGGGGAAATACGAGCAGTACTTC
CASSPFGGSGQGKYEQYF
>TRBJ2-1|-|TRBD2|TRBV7-3
TGTGCCAGCAGCTCCCAGCGGGATAGCTATGAGCAGTTCTTC
CASSSQRDSYEQFF
>TRBJ2-7|many|TRBD1|TRBV7-3
TGTGCCAGCAGCTTACCCGGGACAGAGACCTACGAGCAGTACTTC
CASSLPGTETYEQYF
>TRBJ1-6|-|-|TRBV4-1
TGCGCCAGCAGCCAAACCTCTCAGGGGCCCCTAAATTCACCCCTCCACTTT
CASSQTSQGPLNSPLHF
>TRBJ1-5|-|-|TRBV19
TGTGCCAGTAGTATGGGAGCAGGGGACGATCAGCCCCAGCATTTT
CASSMGAGDDQPQHF
>TRBJ2-1|-|TRBD2|TRBV7-2
TGTGCCAGCAGCCGACTAGCTGGTGAGCAGTTCTTC
CASSRLAGEQFF
>TRBJ1-5|-|-|TRBV6-1
TGTGCCAGCAGCAGGACAGCTCCAACTAATCAGCCCCAGCATTTT
CASSRTAPTNQPQHF
>TRBJ2-3|-|TRBD2|TRBV5-6
TGTGCCAGCAGCCGAGGGGTTCCGGGAGGCCGGGGAGATACGCAGTATTTT
CASSRGVPGGRGDTQYF
>TRBJ2-1|-|TRBD2|TRBV2
TGTGCCAGCAGGGAGACTAGCGGGTCCTCCTACAATGAGCAGTTCTTC
CASRETSGSSYNEQFF
>TRBJ2-1|-|-|TRBV19
TGTGCCAGTAGTATCGGCCCCCAGGGTTTCAAGACCGCTATCGATGAGCAGTTCTTC
CASSIGPQGFKTAIDEQFF
>TRBJ2-5|-|TRBD1|TRBV2
TGTGCCAGCAACCGGGACAGGCAATTCAAAGAGACCCAGTACTTC
CASNRDRQFKETQYF
>TRBJ2-7|-|-|TRBV5-1
TGCGCCAGCAGCACCCACTCGGAGTTCAACGAGCAGTACTTC
CASSTHSEFNEQYF
>TRBJ2-1|once|-|TRBV29-1
TGCAGCGTTGAAGGTGTGACCAATGAGCAGTTCTTC
CSVEGVTNEQFF
>TRBJ1-5|-|-|TRBV2
TGTGCCAGCAGTCCAGTGATCCAAAATCAGCCCCAGCATTTT
CASSPVIQNQPQHF
>TRBJ2-2|-|-|TRBV7-6
TGTGCCAGCAGCTTAGCGCAGGGAATGAACACCGGGGAGCTGTTTTTT
CASSLAQGMNTGELFF
>TRBJ1-6|-|-|TRBV7-3
TGTGCCAGCAGCCCAACAGGGTTACCTTCACCCCTCCACTTT
CASSPTGLPSPLHF